Listed below are T cell receptor beta chains from one sample, sequenced in a study of shared clonotypes between healthy human individuals. Sequencing was performed with immunoSEQ multiplex PCR; in TCRdb, only in-frame clones are kept and a portion is missing. This sample carries approximately 600,000 clones, approximately 95% of them seen once, and the ten largest clones take about 0.11%. Sequencing used naive CD8+ T cells sorted from blood. The receptors derive from a woman in her twenties or thirties in good health. Both conserved end residues are part of each CDR3. D genes are given only for firm matches. Expanded clones get a size class; other rows say once, few or many, or leave the size out.

cdr3_length: 13
v_call: TRBV11-3
d_call: -
clone_size: -
j_call: TRBJ2-2
cdr3_nt: TGTGCCAGCAGCCCTTCTGGGGCCGGGGAGCTGTTTTTT
cdr3_aa: CASSPSGAGELFF

cdr3_length: 14
v_call: TRBV28
d_call: -
clone_size: -
j_call: TRBJ2-7
cdr3_nt: TGTGCCAGCCGTAGCCCGCGGGTGAGATACGAGCAGTACTTC
cdr3_aa: CASRSPRVRYEQYF

cdr3_length: 20
v_call: TRBV28
d_call: TRBD2
clone_size: -
j_call: TRBJ2-7
cdr3_nt: TGTGCCAGCAGTTCCATTCTGGGGCAGGGTGATAGCGGGCCCCTCAACGAGCAGTACTTC
cdr3_aa: CASSSILGQGDSGPLNEQYF

cdr3_length: 15
v_call: TRBV28
d_call: -
clone_size: -
j_call: TRBJ1-2
cdr3_nt: TGTGCCAGCAGTCCCAGACGGAGCCCTAACTATGGCTACACCTTC
cdr3_aa: CASSPRRSPNYGYTF

cdr3_length: 11
v_call: TRBV6-1
d_call: -
clone_size: -
j_call: TRBJ2-1
cdr3_nt: TGTGCCAGCAGTGAAGCAACCCCAAAGTTCTTC
cdr3_aa: CASSEATPKFF

cdr3_length: 13
v_call: TRBV6-5
d_call: -
clone_size: -
j_call: TRBJ2-7
cdr3_nt: TGTGCCAGCAGTTACTCCGGGACAACTGAGCAGTACTTC
cdr3_aa: CASSYSGTTEQYF

cdr3_length: 13
v_call: TRBV27
d_call: TRBD1
clone_size: -
j_call: TRBJ1-2
cdr3_nt: TGTGCCAGCAGGGGGACAGGGTGGGGTGGCTACACCTTC
cdr3_aa: CASRGTGWGGYTF

cdr3_length: 11
v_call: TRBV9
d_call: -
clone_size: -
j_call: TRBJ2-4
cdr3_nt: TGTGCCAGCCTCCAGGGAAACATTCAGTACTTC
cdr3_aa: CASLQGNIQYF

cdr3_length: 14
v_call: TRBV28
d_call: -
clone_size: -
j_call: TRBJ1-2
cdr3_nt: TGTGCCAGCAGTTCCCCCGAAGGGGTCTATGGCTACACCTTC
cdr3_aa: CASSSPEGVYGYTF

cdr3_length: 14
v_call: TRBV6-5
d_call: -
clone_size: -
j_call: TRBJ2-5
cdr3_nt: TGTGCCAGCAGTTACAGGGGCTATCAAGAGACCCAGTACTTC
cdr3_aa: CASSYRGYQETQYF

cdr3_length: 14
v_call: TRBV15
d_call: -
clone_size: -
j_call: TRBJ2-4
cdr3_nt: TGTGCCACCAGCAGAGGTGGGGAGGAAAACATTCAGTACTTC
cdr3_aa: CATSRGGEENIQYF

cdr3_length: 19
v_call: TRBV5-1
d_call: -
clone_size: -
j_call: TRBJ2-1
cdr3_nt: TGCGCCAGCAGCAGGCTTACGCGGGGAGGGGGCGTCTCCTACAATGAGCAGTTCTTC
cdr3_aa: CASSRLTRGGGVSYNEQFF

cdr3_length: 13
v_call: TRBV6-5
d_call: -
clone_size: -
j_call: TRBJ1-2
cdr3_nt: TGTGCCAGCACCCCGTGGGGGGCCTATGGCTACACCTTC
cdr3_aa: CASTPWGAYGYTF

cdr3_length: 14
v_call: TRBV13
d_call: TRBD2
clone_size: -
j_call: TRBJ2-3
cdr3_nt: TGTGCCAGCAGCTTCGGGAGGGGCACAGATACGCAGTATTTT
cdr3_aa: CASSFGRGTDTQYF

cdr3_length: 10
v_call: TRBV28
d_call: -
clone_size: -
j_call: TRBJ2-7
cdr3_nt: TGTGCCAGCAGTGCGGACAGGCAGTACTTC
cdr3_aa: CASSADRQYF

cdr3_length: 14
v_call: TRBV11-3
d_call: -
clone_size: -
j_call: TRBJ1-5
cdr3_nt: TGTGCCAGCAGCTTAGATCTTAGCAATCAGCCCCAGCATTTT
cdr3_aa: CASSLDLSNQPQHF

cdr3_length: 14
v_call: TRBV13
d_call: -
clone_size: once
j_call: TRBJ2-3
cdr3_nt: TGTGCCAGCAGCGGCGGAACGGGGACAGATACGCAGTATTTT
cdr3_aa: CASSGGTGTDTQYF

cdr3_length: 15
v_call: TRBV27
d_call: -
clone_size: -
j_call: TRBJ2-7
cdr3_nt: TGTGCCAGCAGTTACACCGGGACCGGGTACTACGAGCAGTACTTC
cdr3_aa: CASSYTGTGYYEQYF

cdr3_length: 17
v_call: TRBV21-1
d_call: -
clone_size: -
j_call: TRBJ2-1
cdr3_nt: TGTGCCAGCAGCAAAGCGCTAGCAGGGGGCTATTTCGATGAGCAGTTCTTC
cdr3_aa: CASSKALAGGYFDEQFF

cdr3_length: 13
v_call: TRBV27
d_call: -
clone_size: -
j_call: TRBJ2-3
cdr3_nt: TGTGCCAGCTCCTGGGGGGGCGCAGATACGCAGTATTTT
cdr3_aa: CASSWGGADTQYF

cdr3_length: 13
v_call: TRBV27
d_call: -
clone_size: -
j_call: TRBJ2-7
cdr3_nt: TGTGCCAGCAGTTTAACCAACCCCGGGGAGCAGTACTTC
cdr3_aa: CASSLTNPGEQYF

cdr3_length: 16
v_call: TRBV4-1
d_call: TRBD1
clone_size: -
j_call: TRBJ2-7
cdr3_nt: TGCGCCAGCAGCCCCTCCTGGGGGACAGGGGGCTACGAGCAGTACTTC
cdr3_aa: CASSPSWGTGGYEQYF

cdr3_length: 14
v_call: TRBV4-2
d_call: -
clone_size: -
j_call: TRBJ2-7
cdr3_nt: TGTGCCAGCAGCCAAGATGTGGGAGTCCACGAGCAGTACTTC
cdr3_aa: CASSQDVGVHEQYF

cdr3_length: 15
v_call: TRBV14
d_call: -
clone_size: -
j_call: TRBJ1-2
cdr3_nt: TGTGCCAGCAGCCAAGAGGTATCAGGCGACTATGGCTACACCTTC
cdr3_aa: CASSQEVSGDYGYTF

cdr3_length: 13
v_call: TRBV6-5
d_call: -
clone_size: once
j_call: TRBJ2-5
cdr3_nt: TGTGCCAGCAGTTTGAGGCAACAAGAGACCCAGTACTTC
cdr3_aa: CASSLRQQETQYF

cdr3_length: 14
v_call: TRBV6-1
d_call: -
clone_size: -
j_call: TRBJ1-5
cdr3_nt: TGTGCCAGCTTTTCAAGGTACGGCAATCAGCCCCAGCATTTT
cdr3_aa: CASFSRYGNQPQHF

cdr3_length: 15
v_call: TRBV12-2
d_call: -
clone_size: -
j_call: TRBJ1-4
cdr3_nt: TGTGCAAGTCGCACACGACAGGTTGGGAATGAAAAACTGTTTTTT
cdr3_aa: CASRTRQVGNEKLFF

cdr3_length: 12
v_call: TRBV7-9
d_call: -
clone_size: -
j_call: TRBJ2-1
cdr3_nt: TGTGCCAGCAGACCTACAGGGTTTGAGCAGTTCTTC
cdr3_aa: CASRPTGFEQFF

cdr3_length: 14
v_call: TRBV6-4
d_call: -
clone_size: -
j_call: TRBJ1-2
cdr3_nt: TGTGCCAGCAGTGACCCCGGACAAGGCGATGGCTACACCTTC
cdr3_aa: CASSDPGQGDGYTF

cdr3_length: 14
v_call: TRBV15
d_call: -
clone_size: -
j_call: TRBJ1-5
cdr3_nt: TGTGCCACCAGCAGGGGGAGGATCAATCAGCCCCAGCATTTT
cdr3_aa: CATSRGRINQPQHF

cdr3_length: 13
v_call: TRBV5-6
d_call: -
clone_size: -
j_call: TRBJ2-1
cdr3_nt: TGTGCCAGCAGCCCGGGATGGGGCAATGAGCAGTTCTTC
cdr3_aa: CASSPGWGNEQFF

cdr3_length: 17
v_call: TRBV2
d_call: TRBD1
clone_size: -
j_call: TRBJ1-4
cdr3_nt: TGTGCCAGCAGGGACCCGGGACAGAGAGGAAGGGATGAAAAACTGTTTTTT
cdr3_aa: CASRDPGQRGRDEKLFF

cdr3_length: 16
v_call: TRBV28
d_call: TRBD1
clone_size: -
j_call: TRBJ1-1
cdr3_nt: TGTGCCAGCAGTCTACGGACAGGCGGAATGAACACTGAAGCTTTCTTT
cdr3_aa: CASSLRTGGMNTEAFF

cdr3_length: 14
v_call: TRBV27
d_call: -
clone_size: -
j_call: TRBJ1-2
cdr3_nt: TGTGCCAGCAGTTTTTCTAGTCCCTACTATGGCTACACCTTC
cdr3_aa: CASSFSSPYYGYTF

cdr3_length: 16
v_call: TRBV29-1
d_call: TRBD2
clone_size: -
j_call: TRBJ2-1
cdr3_nt: TGCAGCGCCGTTCCTAGCGGGAGGGCTGCCTACAATGAGCAGTTCTTC
cdr3_aa: CSAVPSGRAAYNEQFF

cdr3_length: 18
v_call: TRBV4-1
d_call: -
clone_size: -
j_call: TRBJ1-5
cdr3_nt: TGCGCCAGCAGCCAAGTGAGTAGTATCGTAGGGAACAATCAGCCCCAGCATTTT
cdr3_aa: CASSQVSSIVGNNQPQHF

cdr3_length: 16
v_call: TRBV21-1
d_call: -
clone_size: -
j_call: TRBJ1-1
cdr3_nt: TGTGCCAGCAGCACGCCCCCGACAGGGGGCGGCACTGAAGCTTTCTTT
cdr3_aa: CASSTPPTGGGTEAFF

cdr3_length: 12
v_call: TRBV28
d_call: -
clone_size: -
j_call: TRBJ2-7
cdr3_nt: TGTGCCAGCACGTCTAGCTCCTACGAGCAGTACTTC
cdr3_aa: CASTSSSYEQYF

cdr3_length: 15
v_call: TRBV10-3
d_call: TRBD2
clone_size: -
j_call: TRBJ2-1
cdr3_nt: TGTGCCATCAGTGACATACGGGGGGTCTACAATGAGCAGTTCTTC
cdr3_aa: CAISDIRGVYNEQFF